The entry that follows covers one TCR beta chain sequence. The CDR3 sequence is 13 residues long. V was clipped by 5 bases and J by 11 bases, with 17 bases between them. Germline CDR1 reads SGHVS; CDR2 reads FQNEAQ. Treg sorting used a CD4+CD25+CD127-/low gate. TCRdb called the 5' RACE reads again in MiXCR, with one record for every CDR3 protein. The table lists some 8,300 distinct CDR3 sequences, roughly three fifths of them singletons. Sequencing input: Tregs sorted from a lymph node. J is TRBJ2-3 and V is TRBV7-8, with D uncertain. This sequence was found in a female donor with breast cancer. This CDR3 is CASSTGPRVGQYF. CDR3 coding DNA: TGTGCCAGCAGCACCGGACCGCGCGTGGGGCAGTATTTT.